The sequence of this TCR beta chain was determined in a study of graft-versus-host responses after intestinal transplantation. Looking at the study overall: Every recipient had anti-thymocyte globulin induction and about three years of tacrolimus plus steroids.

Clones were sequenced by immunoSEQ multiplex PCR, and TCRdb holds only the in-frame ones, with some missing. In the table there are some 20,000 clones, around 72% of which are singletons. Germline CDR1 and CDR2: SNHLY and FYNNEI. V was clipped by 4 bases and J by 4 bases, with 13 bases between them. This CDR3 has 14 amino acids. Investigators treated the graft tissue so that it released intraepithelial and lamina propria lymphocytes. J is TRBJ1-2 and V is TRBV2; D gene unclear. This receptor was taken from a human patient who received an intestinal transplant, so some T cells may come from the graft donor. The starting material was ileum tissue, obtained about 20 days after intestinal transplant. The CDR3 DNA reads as TGTGCCAGCAGTGGCAGTTGGTGGCTCTATGGCTACACCTTC. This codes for CASSGSWWLYGYTF.